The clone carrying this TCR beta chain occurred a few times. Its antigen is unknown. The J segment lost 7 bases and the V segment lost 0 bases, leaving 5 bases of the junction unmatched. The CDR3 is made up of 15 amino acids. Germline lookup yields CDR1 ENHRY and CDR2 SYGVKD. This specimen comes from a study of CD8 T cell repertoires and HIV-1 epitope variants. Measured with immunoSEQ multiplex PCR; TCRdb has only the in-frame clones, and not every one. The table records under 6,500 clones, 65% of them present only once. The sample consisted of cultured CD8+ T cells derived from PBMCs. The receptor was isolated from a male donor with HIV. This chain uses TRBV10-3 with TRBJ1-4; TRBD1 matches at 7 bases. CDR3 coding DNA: TGTGCCATCAGTGAGTCACAGGGGACGGGTGAAAAACTGTTTTTT. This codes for CAISESQGTGEKLFF.